These 18 T cell receptor beta chains were sequenced from one sample in a study of CD8 T cells in ankylosing spondylitis. One entry per CDR3 protein, called by TCRdb with MiXCR from the 5' RACE reads. The table includes some 140,000 distinct CDR3 sequences, roughly 8.4% detected once. The sequencing sample was made of synovial fluid, either unsorted or a sorted T cell fraction (not recorded which). The source of these receptors is a male donor with ankylosing spondylitis.

This clonotype has a count of ten or more. This rearrangement joins TRBV7-2 to TRBJ2-5; no clear D. This CDR3 contains 13 residues. Per the germline V gene, CDR1 is SGHTA and CDR2 is FQGNSA. The ends were cut back, 5 bases at V and 1 base at J, with 8 bases in the middle. CDR3 residues: CASSAVTQETQYF. In DNA form, the CDR3 reads TGTGCCAGCAGCGCGGTGACCCAAGAGACCCAGTACTTC.

This clonotype was found many times. The chain combines TRBV12-3 or TRBV12-4 with TRBJ2-7; no clear D. This CDR3 spans 14 amino acids. Deletions cut 2 bases from V and 2 bases from J, with 10 bases between. CDR3 coding DNA: TGTGCCAGCAGTTTAATGGGCCGAACCTACGAGCAGTACTTC. Its protein product is CASSLMGRTYEQYF.

The J gene is TRBJ1-2, the V gene TRBV20-1, with TRBD1 matching 11 bases. Germline lookup yields CDR1 DFQATT and CDR2 SNEGSKA (reference sequence). V dropped 7 bases and J dropped 7; count of bases not matched to a gene: 8. The CDR3 consists of 13 residues. The CDR3 coding sequence is TGCAGTGTATCCGGGACAGGGGGAGTTGGCTACACCTTC. Translating it yields CSVSGTGGVGYTF.

This clonotype showed up many times. This chain uses TRBV20-1 with TRBJ2-7; D is undetermined. Germline assignment: CDR1 DFQATT and CDR2 SNEGSKA (reference sequence). This CDR3 region has 12 residues. Trimming cost V 3 bases and J 2 bases, with 8 bases left between them. The CDR3 sequence is CSASQSTYEQYF. Written as DNA, the CDR3 is TGCAGTGCTAGTCAATCTACCTACGAGCAGTACTTC.

There are many counts of this clonotype. J is TRBJ1-2 and V is TRBV7-2, with D possibly being TRBD1 (5 bases). V was trimmed by 2 bases and J by 10 bases, leaving 17 bases between them. CDR1 and CDR2 (germline): SGHTA, FQGNSA. There are 14 residues in the CDR3. The CDR3 DNA sequence: TGTGCCAGCAGCTTACGGTCAGGCAGGGAAGTCTACACCTTC. This encodes CASSLRSGREVYTF.

The V and J genes are TRBV10-3 and TRBJ2-2, with D unresolved. The CDR3 runs 14 residues. Trimming left V 8 bases short and J 1 base short, with 11 bases between. Germline assignment: CDR1 ENHRY and CDR2 SYGVKD. The CDR3 is CAIGPSMNTGELFF. The CDR3 nucleotides read TGTGCCATCGGGCCGTCGATGAACACCGGGGAGCTGTTTTTT.

There are many counts of this clonotype. The chain employs TRBV20-1 and TRBJ2-5; 14 nucleotides align to TRBD2. Looked up from germline, CDR1 is DFQATT and CDR2 is SNEGSKA (reference sequence). V was clipped by 5 bases and J by 4 bases; unmatched bases: 3. The CDR3 has 14 amino acids. CDR3 DNA sequence: TGCAGTGCTCCGGGACTAGCGGGAGTAGAGACCCAGTACTTC. The encoded protein is CSAPGLAGVETQYF.

This clonotype was observed at least ten times. The V and J genes are TRBV7-9 and TRBJ1-4, with D tentatively TRBD1 (6 bases). V was cut by 0 bases and J by 8 bases, with 16 bases left in between. The V gene's germline CDR1 is SEHNR and CDR2 FQNEAQ (reference sequence). The length of the CDR3 is 16 residues. The CDR3 protein is CASSLAGGSPGEKLFF. The CDR3 nucleotides read TGTGCCAGCAGCTTAGCAGGGGGGTCCCCGGGGGAAAAACTGTTTTTT.

This clonotype was found many times. J is TRBJ2-5 and V is TRBV20-1; 10 bases align to TRBD2. V dropped 0 bases and J dropped 4; count of bases not matched to a gene: 2. Germline V gene lookup returns CDR1 DFQATT and CDR2 SNEGSKA (reference sequence). The CDR3 extends over 14 amino acids. CDR3 residues: CSARDLAGVETQYF. DNA of the CDR3: TGCAGTGCTAGAGACCTAGCGGGAGTAGAGACCCAGTACTTC.

This clonotype was seen many times. The V call is TRBV10-3, the J call TRBJ1-1; D is possibly TRBD1 (5 bases). The germline CDR1 and CDR2 sequences are ENHRY and SYGVKD. The CDR3 has 15 amino acids. Trimming took 7 bases from V and 0 from J, leaving 15 bases between them. CDR3 protein: CAINQGQSMNTEAFF. The CDR3 DNA reads TGTGCCATCAACCAGGGCCAAAGCATGAACACTGAAGCTTTCTTT.

In this sample, this clonotype turned up once. The V call is TRBV7-3, the J call TRBJ2-2; the match to TRBD2 covers 8 bases. V shed 5 bases, J shed 7 bases, and the junction held 15 bases outside the gene matches. This CDR3 has 17 amino acids. The V gene's germline CDR1 is SGHTA and CDR2 FQGTGA. The CDR3 DNA sequence: TGTGCCAGCAGCCCACGAGCAGCGGGGGTGACGGGCGGGGAGCTGTTTTTT. This gives the protein CASSPRAAGVTGGELFF.

At least ten counts were recorded for this clonotype. The chain has TRBV11-3 and TRBJ2-3; tentatively, D is TRBD1 or TRBD2 (5 bases each). Germline V CDR1 and CDR2: SGHNT, YENEEA. V was trimmed by 6 bases and J by 4 bases, leaving 14 bases between them. The CDR3 loop spans 14 amino acids. CDR3 nucleotides: TGTGCCAGCAGGCGTTACGGGACCGCAGATACGCAGTATTTT. Residues: CASRRYGTADTQYF. Variable domain in full (rest from reference TRBV11-3 and TRBJ2-3): EAGVVQSPRYKIIEKKQPVAFWCNPISGHNTLYWYLQNLGQGPELLIRYENEEAVDDSQLPKDRFSAERLKGVDSTLKIQPAELGDSAVYLCASRRYGTADTQYFGPGTRLTVL.

This clonotype was detected ten times or more. The gene calls are TRBV6-5 and TRBJ1-4; D is unclear. Germline assignment: CDR1 MNHEY and CDR2 SVGAGI. The CDR3 has 13 residues. Trimming shortened V by 2 bases and J by 11 bases, and 12 bases separated the two germline ends. The CDR3 nucleotides read TGTGCCAGCAGTTACACCAACTCCCGGAAACTGTTTTTT. This gives the protein CASSYTNSRKLFF.

This clonotype was seen many times. V gene TRBV4-2 combines with J gene TRBJ1-1, with D unresolved. The V and J ends lost 1 base and 1 base respectively, with 4 bases between them. Germline assignment: CDR1 LGHNA and CDR2 YNFKEQ. This CDR3 is 13 amino acids long. The DNA of the CDR3 is TGTGCCAGCAGCCAAGGCCCGAACACTGAAGCTTTCTTT. Its translation is CASSQGPNTEAFF.

V usage is TRBV7-2 and J usage is TRBJ1-4, with D hard to call. The CDR3 has 15 residues. Trimming took 5 bases from V and 0 from J, leaving 10 bases between them. Germline CDR1 and CDR2: SGHTA and FQGNSA. DNA of the CDR3: TGTGCCAGCAGCCCAAGGTGGGCAACTAATGAAAAACTGTTTTTT. This sequence encodes CASSPRWATNEKLFF.

This chain's CDR3 is CSASSLAGRETQYF. CDR3 coding DNA: TGCAGTGCTAGTAGTCTAGCGGGTCGAGAGACCCAGTACTTC. The V call is TRBV20-1, the J call TRBJ2-5; 8 bases match TRBD2. The CDR3 covers 14 residues. V shed 3 bases and J 4 bases; nucleotides not matched to a gene: 7. CDR1 is DFQATT and CDR2 is SNEGSKA in the germline V gene (reference sequence).

This clonotype appeared many times. J is TRBJ2-7 and V is TRBV5-1, with 8 positions matching TRBD1. V lost 0 bases, J lost 5 bases, and 13 bases stayed unmatched. The CDR3 totals 17 residues. Germline V gene sequence: CDR1 SGHRS, CDR2 YFSETQ. The CDR3 coding sequence is TGCGCCAGCAGCTTGGAGCTTAGGGGGACAGGAGAAGACGAGCAGTACTTC. Translating it yields CASSLELRGTGEDEQYF.

This clonotype was counted at least ten times. The J gene is TRBJ1-2, the V gene TRBV9; TRBD1 matches 7 bases. Germline V CDR1 and CDR2: SGDLS, YYNGEE. The CDR3 extends over 15 amino acids. Unmatched junction bases numbered 9, after V lost 2 bases and J lost 5 bases. The CDR3 loop is CASSVGTAPGYGYTF. The DNA for the CDR3 is TGTGCCAGCAGCGTGGGGACAGCCCCCGGTTATGGCTACACCTTC.